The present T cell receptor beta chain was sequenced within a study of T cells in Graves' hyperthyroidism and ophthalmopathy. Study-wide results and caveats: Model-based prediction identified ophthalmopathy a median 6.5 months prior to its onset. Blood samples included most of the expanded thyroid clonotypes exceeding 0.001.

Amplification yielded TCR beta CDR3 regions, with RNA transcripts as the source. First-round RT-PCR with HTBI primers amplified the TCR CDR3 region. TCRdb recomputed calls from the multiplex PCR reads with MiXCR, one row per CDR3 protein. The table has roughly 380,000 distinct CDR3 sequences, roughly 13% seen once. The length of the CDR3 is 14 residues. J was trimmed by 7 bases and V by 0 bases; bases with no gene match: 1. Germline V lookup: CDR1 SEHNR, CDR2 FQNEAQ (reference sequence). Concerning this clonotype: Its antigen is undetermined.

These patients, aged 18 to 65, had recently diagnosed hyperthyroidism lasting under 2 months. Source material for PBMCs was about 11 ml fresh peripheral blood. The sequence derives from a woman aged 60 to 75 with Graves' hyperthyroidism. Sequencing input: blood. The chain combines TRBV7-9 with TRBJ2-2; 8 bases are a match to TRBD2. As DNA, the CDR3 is TGTGCCAGCAGCTTAGCGGCGGGAGGCGGGGAGCTGTTTTTT. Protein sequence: CASSLAAGGGELFF.